Presented here are 18 T cell receptor beta chains from one specimen sequenced in a study of beta chain features in type 1 diabetes. Since all of the isolated RNA was reverse transcribed, expressed TCRB transcripts were what got sequenced. Only in-frame clones appear in the TCRdb table, and some are missing; sequencing was by immunoSEQ multiplex PCR. Of about half a million clones listed, about 32% are singletons. Input material: naive CD4+ T cells from blood. These receptors all stem from a man between 18 and 35 years old in good health.

The chain combines TRBV28 with TRBJ1-1, with D perhaps TRBD1 (5 bases). Trimming took 7 bases from V and 6 from J, leaving 24 bases between them. Germline lookup yields CDR1 MDHEN and CDR2 SYDVKM. The CDR3 is 16 amino acids. The chain's CDR3 is CASTPVGGTATAEAFF. The CDR3 bases are TGTGCCAGCACCCCCGTGGGGGGGACGGCGACCGCTGAAGCTTTCTTT.

The CDR3 DNA reads TGTGCCAGTAGTCCAACAGGTTCAGATACGCAGTATTTT. Amino acid sequence: CASSPTGSDTQYF. The V gene is TRBV19, the J gene TRBJ2-3, with a tentative D call TRBD1 (5 bases). The CDR3 is made up of 13 amino acids. The V gene's germline CDR1 is LNHDA and CDR2 SQIVND (reference sequence). The V gene lost 5 bases and the J gene lost 4 bases, with 10 bases spanning the gap.

This rearrangement joins TRBV5-1 to TRBJ2-7; D is unresolved. The CDR3 is 16 amino acids. The germline gives CDR1 SGHRS, CDR2 YFSETQ. The V and J ends lost 0 bases and 5 bases respectively, with 18 bases between them. CDR3 loop: CASSLGVQARVDEQYF. As DNA, the CDR3 is TGCGCCAGCAGCTTGGGAGTGCAGGCTCGGGTGGACGAGCAGTACTTC. Full variable domain (outside the CDR3, taken from reference TRBV5-1 and TRBJ2-7): KAGVTQTPRYLIKTRGQQVTLSCSPISGHRSVSWYQQTPGQGLQFLFEYFSETQRNKGNFPGRFSGRQFSNSRSEMNVSTLELGDSALYLCASSLGVQARVDEQYFGPGTRLTVT.

This clone was picked up one time. The J gene is TRBJ1-1, the V gene TRBV7-8, with D perhaps matching TRBD1 (6 bases). This CDR3 contains 16 residues. Trimming stripped 2 bases from V and 2 bases from J, with 15 bases between. Germline lookup yields CDR1 SGHVS and CDR2 FQNEAQ. The CDR3 loop reads CASSLWFTGTNTEAFF. CDR3 bases: TGTGCCAGCAGCTTATGGTTTACAGGGACTAACACTGAAGCTTTCTTT. The variable domain in full, with the rest retrieved from reference TRBV7-8 and TRBJ1-1, is GAGVSQSPRYKVAKRGQDVALRCDPISGHVSLFWYQQALGQGPEFLTYFQNEAQLDKSGLPSDRFFAERPEGSVSTLKIQRTQQEDSAVYLCASSLWFTGTNTEAFFGQGTRLTVV.

The table lists this clone with a few counts. J is TRBJ2-2 and V is TRBV27, with D tentatively TRBD1 (5 bases). CDR1 is MNHEY and CDR2 is SMNVEV in the germline V gene (reference sequence). The CDR3 consists of 15 residues. Trimming stripped 0 bases from V and 10 bases from J, with 15 bases between. CDR3 bases: TGTGCCAGCAGTTTATCGGCAGGGTTGTCGAAGGAGCTGTTTTTT. This translates into CASSLSAGLSKELFF.

In this sample, this clone turned up a few times. The chain combines TRBV29-1 with TRBJ2-7; 8 bases fit TRBD1. The CDR3 runs to 13 residues. V lost 0 bases to trimming and J lost 3 bases; unmatched junction nucleotides: 1. Germline V gene lookup returns CDR1 SQVTM and CDR2 ANQGSEA. CDR3 DNA sequence: TGCAGCGTTGAAGAAGACAGGGGCTACGAGCAGTACTTC. Its translation: CSVEEDRGYEQYF.

This clone turned up a few times. This rearrangement joins TRBV30 to TRBJ1-1; no reliable D call. V was cut by 2 bases and J by 1 base, with 5 bases left in between. CDR3 length: 12 amino acids. Germline-derived CDR1 and CDR2 are GTSNPN and SVGIG (reference sequence). CDR3 bases: TGTGCCTGGAGTTTAGGGAACACTGAAGCTTTCTTT. Translation gives CAWSLGNTEAFF.

The chain links TRBV5-1 to TRBJ2-1, with D possibly being TRBD1 (5 bases). The CDR3 consists of 13 residues. Germline loops: CDR1 SGHRS, CDR2 YFSETQ. V shed 6 bases and J shed 7 bases, with 14 bases lying between them. CDR3 nucleotides: TGCGCCAGCAAAGAAGGGGTCGGTAATGAGCAGTTCTTC. Translating it yields CASKEGVGNEQFF.

The chain is built from TRBV2 and TRBJ2-5; 9 bases agree with TRBD2. After removal of 4 bases from V and 3 bases from J, the junction contained 0 bases not matched to a gene. The CDR3 covers 13 residues. CDR1 and CDR2 (germline): SNHLY, FYNNEI. The CDR3 sequence is CASSGTSEETQYF. The CDR3, as DNA: TGTGCCAGCAGTGGGACTAGCGAAGAGACCCAGTACTTC.

The chain couples TRBV6-1 to TRBJ2-4; tentative D call: TRBD2 (5 bases). The CDR3 is made up of 18 amino acids. V lost 0 bases, J lost 2 bases, and 17 bases lay in between. The germline gives CDR1 MNHNS, CDR2 SASEGT. The CDR3 DNA reads as TGTGCCAGCAGTGAAGCGCGGGTTGGGCAGTCCACCAAAAACATTCAGTACTTC. Its protein is CASSEARVGQSTKNIQYF.

A few counts support this clone. This CDR3 is CSVGLAGYTDTQYF. The CDR3 DNA follows: TGCAGCGTCGGACTAGCGGGGTACACAGATACGCAGTATTTT. V gene TRBV29-1 combines with J gene TRBJ2-3; 12 nucleotides match TRBD2. Germline CDR1 SQVTM, CDR2 ANQGSEA. V lost 6 bases, J lost 2 bases, and 3 bases stayed unmatched. The CDR3 covers 14 residues.

This clone has more than one count but fewer than ten. This chain uses TRBV4-2 with TRBJ2-5; TRBD2 agrees at 10 bases. V gave up 4 bases and J gave up 7 bases; unmatched junction bases: 15. This CDR3 spans 17 amino acids. Germline CDR1 reads LGHNA; CDR2 reads YNFKEQ. CDR3 loop: CASSPVSGRTSRGTQYF. CDR3 bases: TGTGCCAGCAGCCCAGTTAGCGGGAGGACGTCAAGGGGGACCCAGTACTTC.

The J gene is TRBJ2-3, the V gene TRBV15, with D uncertain. Germline values: CDR1 LNHNV, CDR2 YYDKDF (reference sequence). The V and J ends lost 1 base and 0 bases respectively, with 8 bases between them. CDR3 length: 15 amino acids. The CDR3 here is CATSRVATSTDTQYF. CDR3 DNA: TGTGCCACCAGCAGAGTCGCGACTAGCACAGATACGCAGTATTTT.

With regard to this clone: Other DNA sequences within the sample encode an identical CDR3. The rearrangement joins TRBV5-1 to TRBJ2-5; D is undetermined. V was pared by 0 bases and J by 4 bases, with 10 bases between. There are 14 residues in the CDR3. CDR1 and CDR2 (germline): SGHRS, YFSETQ. The CDR3 spells CASSLEGFGETQYF. The CDR3 DNA reads as TGCGCCAGCAGCTTGGAAGGGTTTGGAGAGACCCAGTACTTC.

The gene calls are TRBV6-1 and TRBJ2-6, with unresolved D. This CDR3 comprises 15 residues. CDR1 and CDR2 from the germline V gene are MNHNS and SASEGT. Trimming removed 6 bases at V and 4 bases at J, with 13 bases between. The DNA of the CDR3 is TGTGCCAGCAGACTCGGACCGTTAGGGGCCAACGTCCTGACTTTC. Translating gives CASRLGPLGANVLTF.

This chain connects TRBV12-5 to TRBJ2-2; D gene uncertain. The germline V gene has CDR1 LGHNT and CDR2 FRNRAP. Trimming stripped 0 bases from V and 0 bases from J, with 2 bases between. There are 14 residues in the CDR3. This chain's CDR3 is CASGLVSNTGELFF. DNA of the CDR3: TGTGCTAGTGGTTTGGTATCGAACACCGGGGAGCTGTTTTTT.

This clone was picked up a small number of times. This chain links TRBV29-1 with TRBJ2-5; D gene ambiguous. Germline CDR1 SQVTM, CDR2 ANQGSEA. V lost 2 bases to trimming and J lost 0 bases, with 7 bases between them. CDR3 size: 13 residues. CDR3 in DNA: TGCAGCGTTGAATGGGTAAACCAAGAGACCCAGTACTTC. Its protein product is CSVEWVNQETQYF. The whole variable domain, filled in from reference TRBV29-1 and TRBJ2-5, reads SAVISQKPSRDICQRGTSLTIQCQVDSQVTMMFWYRQQPGQSLTLIATANQGSEATYESGFVIDKFPISRPNLTFSTLTVSNMSPEDSSIYLCSVEWVNQETQYFGPGTRLLVL.

This clone has a handful of counts. The J gene is TRBJ2-5, the V gene TRBV15; 10 bases are shared with TRBD2. J lost 3 bases, V lost 3 bases, and 4 bases had no gene match. Germline V CDR1 and CDR2: LNHNV, YYDKDF (reference sequence). There are 15 residues in the CDR3. This CDR3 is CATSSSGLAEETQYF. DNA for the CDR3: TGTGCCACCAGCAGTTCTGGACTAGCGGAAGAGACCCAGTACTTC. Looking up the rest from reference TRBV15 and TRBJ2-5 gives the full variable domain: DAMVIQNPRYQVTQFGKPVTLSCSQTLNHNVMYWYQQKSSQAPKLLFHYYDKDFNNEADTPDNFQSRRPNTSFCFLDIRSPGLGDTAMYLCATSSSGLAEETQYFGPGTRLLVL.